This T cell receptor beta chain appears in the sequencing data of a study of blood T cell repertoires in COVID-19 (TCRdb year 2020). In terms of the full investigation: Samples from collaborators originated in the United States, Italy and Spain and spanned both the acute and convalescent phases of COVID-19. The material from the prospective study consisted of cDNA or gDNA derived from T cells, B-cell-depleted T cells, or PBMCs. Deeply sampled blood TCRbeta repertoires from subjects exposed to, actively infected with, or recovered from COVID-19 were included in the dataset. The repertoires were released in a freely available public database meant as a resource for research on the immune response to SARS-CoV-2. Samples came from the ongoing ImmuneRACE study (first 160 participants) plus 1,254 subjects from 6 global collaborators. Nearly every sample came with metadata listing a de-identified subject ID, COVID-19 status, age in years and sex. HLA class I and class II types, where available, came from metadata supplied by the sample provider rather than from assay-based typing. Broader findings and caveats from the paper: The quantity of clinical and demographic metadata differed by source and by participant and was supplied without curation.

The immunoSEQ Assay, a bias-controlled multiplex PCR, was used to amplify TCRbeta CDR3 regions from genomic DNA. On the authors' methods: Nucleated cell counts per sample were estimated from amplification of reference gene primers within the assay. To quantify the absolute abundance of each unique TCRbeta CDR3 rearrangement, sequence reads were collapsed and filtered. For each sample, productive Simpson clonality was calculated by taking the square root of Simpson's diversity index across productive rearrangements. The source is immuneACCESS, and TCRdb retained only in-frame sequences with V and J called. Part of the clones is not carried over; for the studies checked, unresolved V genes explain less than half of this, and the remainder is unexplained. V and J calls and clone size are as listed in that table; D and trimming were resolved from the DNA. The sample table contains 180,000 or so clones; only one count was recorded for 70% to 90% of them. The top ten clones comprise nearly 8.5% of the sample.

V was cut back by 2 bases and J by 4 bases, leaving a gap of 15 bases between them. The CDR1 and CDR2 encoded by the germline V gene are SGHRS and YFSETQ. The CDR3 measures 15 amino acids from cysteine to phenylalanine. Only CDR3 DNA remains: 45 bases, in frame from the first base. Each collaborating institution followed its own protocols to collect whole blood in K2EDTA tubes. For TCRbeta analysis, collaborators shipped samples as frozen whole blood, isolated PBMCs, or DNA extracted from either of those sample types. Of note for this clone: This receptor's antigen is unknown. Per-base qualities were not stored, and no clone one base away is much larger.

This receptor chain uses TRBV5-1 and TRBJ2-5; a tentative D call is TRBD1 (6 bases match). The clonotype was recovered from a man in his sixties with acute or convalescent COVID-19. The source material was peripheral blood. The CDR3 corresponds to CASSLNNRVRETQYF. The bases are TGCGCCAGCAGCTTAAACAACAGGGTGAGAGAGACCCAGTACTTC.